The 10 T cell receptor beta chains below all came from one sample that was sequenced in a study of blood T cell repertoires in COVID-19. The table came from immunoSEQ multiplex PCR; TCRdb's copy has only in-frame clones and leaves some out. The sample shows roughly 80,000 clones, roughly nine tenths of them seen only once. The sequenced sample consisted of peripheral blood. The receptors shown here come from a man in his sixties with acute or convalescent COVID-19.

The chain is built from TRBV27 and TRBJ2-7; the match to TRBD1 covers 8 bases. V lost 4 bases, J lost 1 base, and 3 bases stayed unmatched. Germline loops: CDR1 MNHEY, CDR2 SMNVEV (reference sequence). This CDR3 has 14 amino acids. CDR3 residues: CASSWTGLSYEQYF. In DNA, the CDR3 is TGTGCCAGCAGTTGGACAGGGCTTTCCTACGAGCAGTACTTC.

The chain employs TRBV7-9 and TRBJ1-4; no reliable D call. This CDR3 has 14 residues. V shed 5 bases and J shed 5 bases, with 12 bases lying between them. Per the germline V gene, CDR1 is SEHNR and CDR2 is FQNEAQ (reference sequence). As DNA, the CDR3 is TGTGCCAGCAGCCGACCGACGGGGAATGAAAAACTGTTTTTT. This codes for CASSRPTGNEKLFF.

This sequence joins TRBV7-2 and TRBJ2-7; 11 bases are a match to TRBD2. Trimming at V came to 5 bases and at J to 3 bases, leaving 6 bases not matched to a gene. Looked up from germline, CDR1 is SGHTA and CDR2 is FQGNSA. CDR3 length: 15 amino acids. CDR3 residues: CASSTTSGVDYEQYF. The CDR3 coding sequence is TGTGCCAGCAGCACGACTAGCGGGGTAGACTACGAGCAGTACTTC.

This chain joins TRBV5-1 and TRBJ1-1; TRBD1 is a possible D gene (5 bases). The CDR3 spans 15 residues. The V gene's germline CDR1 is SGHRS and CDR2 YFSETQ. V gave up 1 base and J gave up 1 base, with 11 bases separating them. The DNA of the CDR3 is TGCGCCAGCAGCTTGTGGGTGACAGAGAACACTGAAGCTTTCTTT. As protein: CASSLWVTENTEAFF.

This CDR3 reads CASSPRTSGGRGQYF. CDR3 sequence (DNA): TGTGCCAGCAGCCCCAGGACTAGCGGGGGCCGGGGGCAGTATTTT. V is TRBV7-2 and J is TRBJ2-3; the match to TRBD2 covers 13 bases. Trimming at V came to 5 bases and at J to 11 bases, leaving 10 bases not matched to a gene. The CDR3 has 15 residues. Germline assignment: CDR1 SGHTA and CDR2 FQGNSA.

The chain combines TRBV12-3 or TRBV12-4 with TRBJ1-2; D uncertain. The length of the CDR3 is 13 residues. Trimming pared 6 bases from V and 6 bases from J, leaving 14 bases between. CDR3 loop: CASSPLRKDGYTF. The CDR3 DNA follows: TGTGCCAGCAGCCCCCTGCGGAAGGATGGCTACACCTTC.

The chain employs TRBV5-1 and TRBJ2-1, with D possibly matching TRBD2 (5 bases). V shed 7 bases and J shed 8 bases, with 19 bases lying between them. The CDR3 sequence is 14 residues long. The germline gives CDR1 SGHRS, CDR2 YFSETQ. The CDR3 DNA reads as TGCGCCAGCTTTGAGGGAGCCCCCGACGATGAGCAGTTCTTC. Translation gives CASFEGAPDDEQFF.

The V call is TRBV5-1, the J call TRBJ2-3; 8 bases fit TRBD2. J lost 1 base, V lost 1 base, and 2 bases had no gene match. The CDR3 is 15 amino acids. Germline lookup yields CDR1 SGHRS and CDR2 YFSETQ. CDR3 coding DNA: TGCGCCAGCAGCTTGATGACTAGCGGCACAGATACGCAGTATTTT. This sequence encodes CASSLMTSGTDTQYF.

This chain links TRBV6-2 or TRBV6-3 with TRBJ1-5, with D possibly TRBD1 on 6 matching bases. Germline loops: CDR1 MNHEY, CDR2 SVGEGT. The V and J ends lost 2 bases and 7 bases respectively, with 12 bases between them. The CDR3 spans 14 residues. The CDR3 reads CASSYGGAGQPQHF. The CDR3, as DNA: TGTGCCAGCAGTTACGGGGGGGCCGGGCAGCCCCAGCATTTT.

CDR3 in DNA: TGTGCCAGCAGCTTAAGAGGGCTCCAAGAGACCCAGTACTTC. Encoded protein: CASSLRGLQETQYF. The chain uses TRBV7-2 and TRBJ2-5, with TRBD2 as a possible D gene (5 bases). Germline V gives CDR1 SGHTA, CDR2 FQGNSA. With 2 bases removed from V and 1 base from J, the gap between germline ends came to 8 bases. This CDR3 has 14 amino acids.